Below are 18 T cell receptor beta chains sequenced from a single sample in a study of cytomegalovirus exposure and HLA in healthy donors. The study ran its PCR with 60 Vbeta and 13 Jbeta primers. Sequencing was performed with immunoSEQ multiplex PCR; in TCRdb, only in-frame clones are kept and a portion is missing. The sample contains 150,000 to 200,000 clones, around 80% of which appear only once. Sequencing was carried out using PBMCs. These receptors came from a woman under 30 in good health and CMV-seronegative.

The chain recombines TRBV9 with TRBJ2-5; weak D call: TRBD1 (5 bases). The CDR3 is 13 residues long. The germline gives CDR1 SGDLS, CDR2 YYNGEE. The ends were cut back, 0 bases at V and 3 bases at J, with 6 bases in the middle. The CDR3 spells CASSVGQKETQYF. The CDR3 nucleotides read TGTGCCAGCAGCGTAGGACAGAAAGAGACCCAGTACTTC.

CDR3 sequence reads: CASSSENTPGQGPSGTQYF. CDR3 nucleotide sequence: TGTGCCAGCAGTTCCGAAAATACCCCGGGACAGGGACCGAGCGGGACCCAGTACTTC. V usage is TRBV28 and J usage is TRBJ2-5; 9 positions agree with TRBD1. Trimming removed 4 bases from V and 7 bases from J; junction bases left unmatched: 22. The germline CDR1 and CDR2 sequences are MDHEN and SYDVKM. This CDR3 has 19 amino acids.

J is TRBJ2-1 and V is TRBV7-8, with TRBD2 identical over 11 bases. Germline V gene sequence: CDR1 SGHVS, CDR2 FQNEAQ. The CDR3 is 19 amino acids. The trim removed 1 base at V and 1 base at J, leaving 9 bases unmatched. CDR3 sequence (DNA): TGTGCCAGCAGCTTAGGGGTAGCGGGAGGGCTAAATTCCTACAATGAGCAGTTCTTC. Translated: CASSLGVAGGLNSYNEQFF. Full variable domain (remainder filled in from reference TRBV7-8 and TRBJ2-1): GAGVSQSPRYKVAKRGQDVALRCDPISGHVSLFWYQQALGQGPEFLTYFQNEAQLDKSGLPSDRFFAERPEGSVSTLKIQRTQQEDSAVYLCASSLGVAGGLNSYNEQFFGPGTRLTVL.

This clone was picked up one time. The chain is built from TRBV28 and TRBJ1-5; 9 bases are shared with TRBD1. Unmatched junction bases numbered 9, after V lost 3 bases and J lost 3 bases. This CDR3 contains 17 residues. Looked up from germline, CDR1 is MDHEN and CDR2 is SYDVKM. The CDR3 sequence is CASSFDAYRGHNQPQHF. CDR3 nucleotides: TGTGCCAGCAGTTTTGATGCATACAGGGGGCACAATCAGCCCCAGCATTTT. Complete variable domain (other parts from reference TRBV28 and TRBJ1-5): DVKVTQSSRYLVKRTGEKVFLECVQDMDHENMFWYRQDPGLGLRLIYFSYDVKMKEKGDIPEGYSVSREKKERFSLILESASTNQTSMYLCASSFDAYRGHNQPQHFGDGTRLSIL.

The rearrangement links TRBV29-1 to TRBJ2-3; D may be TRBD1 (6 bases). The V and J ends lost 3 bases and 5 bases respectively, with 15 bases between them. There are 14 residues in the CDR3. The germline V gene has CDR1 SQVTM and CDR2 ANQGSEA. The CDR3 DNA reads as TGCAGCGTTGATCAGGGGCGTCCCGGAGATACGCAGTATTTT. It is translated as CSVDQGRPGDTQYF.

The CDR3 DNA is TGTGCCAGCAGTTTTATGGGGACAGGGGTGGATGGCTACACCTTC. Encoded protein: CASSFMGTGVDGYTF. The V gene is TRBV27, the J gene TRBJ1-2, with 10 bases lining up with TRBD1. Germline V CDR1 and CDR2: MNHEY, SMNVEV (reference sequence). V lost 3 bases and J lost 6; bases outside the gene matches: 7. The CDR3 extends over 15 amino acids.

The CDR3 loop reads CASSREETQYF. CDR3 DNA sequence: TGTGCCAGCTCACGAGAGGAGACCCAGTACTTC. The chain carries TRBV18 and TRBJ2-5, with D uncertain. Germline V gene data show CDR1 as KGHSH and CDR2 as LQKENI. V lost 4 bases and J 5 bases, leaving 5 bases between the germline ends. This CDR3 contains 11 residues.

This rearrangement joins TRBV27 to TRBJ1-4; 8 bases match TRBD1. V trimming: 3 bases; J trimming: 5 bases; junction bases outside the gene matches: 5. The CDR3 is 15 amino acids. The germline V gene encodes CDR1 MNHEY and CDR2 SMNVEV (reference sequence). CDR3 sequence reads: CASSFQDRVNEKLFF. The CDR3 nucleotides read TGTGCCAGCAGTTTCCAGGACAGGGTAAATGAAAAACTGTTTTTT.

The V and J genes are TRBV18 and TRBJ2-1; 9 bases are a match to TRBD2. The CDR3 is made up of 16 amino acids. After removal of 9 bases from V and 2 bases from J, the junction contained 11 bases not matched to a gene. Germline lookup yields CDR1 KGHSH and CDR2 LQKENI. The CDR3 nucleotides are TGTGCCAGTAATTCCGCCGGGACTAGCACCTACAATGAGCAGTTCTTC. Translating it yields CASNSAGTSTYNEQFF.

This chain uses TRBV6-5 with TRBJ2-1; TRBD2 agrees at 7 bases. Germline V lookup: CDR1 MNHEY, CDR2 SVGAGI. The CDR3 covers 16 residues. V was clipped by 2 bases and J by 8 bases; unmatched bases: 12. For the CDR3, the DNA is TGTGCCAGCAGTTACCTCAGCGGGACCCCTTATTATGAGCAGTTCTTC. Its translation: CASSYLSGTPYYEQFF.

The J gene is TRBJ1-2, the V gene TRBV5-5; TRBD1 matches at 9 bases. CDR1 SGHKS and CDR2 YYEKEE come from the germline V gene (reference sequence). The CDR3 contains 15 residues. The V gene end was trimmed by 0 bases and the J gene end by 5 bases; junction bases not matched to a gene: 5. For the CDR3, the DNA is TGTGCCAGCAGCTTGGGGGGACAGGGTCGGTATGGCTACACCTTC. This translates into CASSLGGQGRYGYTF. Combining the CDR3 with reference TRBV5-5 and TRBJ1-2 gives the whole variable domain DAGVTQSPTHLIKTRGQQVTLRCSPISGHKSVSWYQQVLGQGPQFIFQYYEKEERGRGNFPDRFSARQFPNYSSELNVNALLLGDSALYLCASSLGGQGRYGYTFGSGTRLTVV.

The rearrangement uses TRBV11-2 and TRBJ2-3; possible D gene TRBD2, 7 bases. This CDR3 is 13 amino acids long. Germline loops: CDR1 SGHAT, CDR2 FQNNGV. Trimming cost V 11 bases and J 3 bases, with 15 bases left between them. The CDR3 nucleotides are TGTGCCGGGGGGGGCGGGGAGACAGATACGCAGTATTTT. This sequence encodes CAGGGGETDTQYF.

V is TRBV27 and J is TRBJ2-6; the D gene is possibly TRBD1 (6 bases). The germline V gene encodes CDR1 MNHEY and CDR2 SMNVEV (reference sequence). CDR3 length: 17 amino acids. V lost 6 bases to trimming and J lost 0 bases, with 15 bases between them. The CDR3 sequence: CASRTTGSPSGANVLTF. The CDR3 DNA reads TGTGCCAGCAGAACGACAGGCAGCCCCTCTGGGGCCAACGTCCTGACTTTC. Full variable domain (missing parts from reference TRBV27 and TRBJ2-6): EAQVTQNPRYLITVTGKKLTVTCSQNMNHEYMSWYRQDPGLGLRQIYYSMNVEVTDKGDVPEGYKVSRKEKRNFPLILESPSPNQTSLYFCASRTTGSPSGANVLTFGAGSRLTVL.

The chain couples TRBV15 to TRBJ1-4; 9 bases map to TRBD1. V gave up 0 bases and J gave up 7 bases; unmatched junction bases: 12. CDR1 LNHNV and CDR2 YYDKDF come from the germline V gene (reference sequence). This CDR3 is built from 18 residues. CDR3 region: CATSRDRAGQGFSEKLFF. For the CDR3, the DNA is TGTGCCACCAGCAGAGATAGAGCGGGACAGGGATTTTCTGAAAAACTGTTTTTT.

This sequence joins TRBV2 and TRBJ2-5; 7 nucleotides agree with TRBD2. Germline V gene sequence: CDR1 SNHLY, CDR2 FYNNEI. The CDR3 extends over 15 amino acids. V shed 3 bases and J 4 bases; nucleotides not matched to a gene: 8. CDR3 in amino acids: CASSEGGRARETQYF. The CDR3 coding sequence is TGTGCCAGCAGTGAGGGAGGGAGGGCCCGAGAGACCCAGTACTTC.

This clone was recorded once. The genes are TRBV4-2 and TRBJ1-4; 9 nucleotides agree with TRBD1. Germline V lookup: CDR1 LGHNA, CDR2 YNFKEQ. There are 17 residues in the CDR3. V was pared by 2 bases and J by 0 bases, with 4 bases of the junction left unmatched. CDR3 bases: TGTGCCAGCAGCCAACTTGGGACAGGGTCAACTAATGAAAAACTGTTTTTT. As protein: CASSQLGTGSTNEKLFF.

The V and J genes are TRBV5-5 and TRBJ2-7; the match to TRBD1 covers 8 bases. The germline V gene has CDR1 SGHKS and CDR2 YYEKEE (reference sequence). With 0 bases clipped from V and 1 base from J, the junction kept 3 bases outside the gene matches. This CDR3 has 15 residues. This CDR3 reads CASSLGGQVSYEQYF. Here the CDR3 DNA reads TGTGCCAGCAGCTTGGGGGGACAGGTTTCCTACGAGCAGTACTTC.

The chain recombines TRBV29-1 with TRBJ2-5, with 10 bases matching TRBD1. This CDR3 is 15 amino acids long. The trim removed 4 bases at V and 5 bases at J, leaving 10 bases unmatched. Germline loops: CDR1 SQVTM, CDR2 ANQGSEA. CDR3 sequence (DNA): TGCAGCGTTGTATCCGGGACAGGGGCTTGGGAGACCCAGTACTTC. The encoded protein is CSVVSGTGAWETQYF.